This T cell receptor beta chain appears in the sequencing data of a study of human T cells and chemical hapten exposure. Study-wide context: Skin of the upper inner arm, around 2 cm by around 2 cm, received 2% DPC for sensitization. Points from the study as a whole: No change in TCRs above 1 in 1000 frequency was produced by DPC sensitization. Healthy individuals' immune responses may differ from those of donors, who had alopecia.

With respect to this clonotype: Its antigen is not identified.

The time point here: patch test 1, 2 weeks after DPC sensitization. Treatment reported: therapeutic diphenylcyclopropenone sensitization with weekly scalp DPC. From the RACE reads, TCRdb called clonotypes with MiXCR, one entry per CDR3 protein. The sample lists around 50,000 distinct CDR3 sequences, 9% to 9.5% occurring once. There are 15 residues in the CDR3. V was trimmed by 6 bases and J by 2 bases, leaving 17 bases between them. The germline gives CDR1 DFQATT, CDR2 SNEGSKA (reference sequence). This receptor was identified in a middle-aged woman with alopecia areata. Some clones in this sample may be carry-over from other donors' samples. The sample here was whole blood, taken in connection with sensitization to the hapten diphenylcyclopropenone (DPC). The V gene is TRBV20-1, the J gene TRBJ1-5, with a tentative D call TRBD1 (5 bases). CDR3 in amino acids: CSAPPQAGGNQPQHF. In DNA, the CDR3 is TGCAGTGCCCCCCCCCAAGCGGGGGGCAATCAGCCCCAGCATTTT.